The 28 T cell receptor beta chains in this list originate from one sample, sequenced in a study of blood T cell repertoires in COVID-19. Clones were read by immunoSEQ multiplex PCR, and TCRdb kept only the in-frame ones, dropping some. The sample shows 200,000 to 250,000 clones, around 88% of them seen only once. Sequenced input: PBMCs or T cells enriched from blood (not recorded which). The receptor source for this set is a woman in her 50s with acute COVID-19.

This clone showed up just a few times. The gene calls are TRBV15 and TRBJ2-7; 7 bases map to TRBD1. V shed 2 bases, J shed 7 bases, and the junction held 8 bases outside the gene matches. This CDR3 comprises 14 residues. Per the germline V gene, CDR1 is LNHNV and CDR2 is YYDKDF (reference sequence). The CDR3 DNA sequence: TGTGCCACCAGCAGACAGACAGGGATGCGGGAGCAGTACTTC. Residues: CATSRQTGMREQYF.

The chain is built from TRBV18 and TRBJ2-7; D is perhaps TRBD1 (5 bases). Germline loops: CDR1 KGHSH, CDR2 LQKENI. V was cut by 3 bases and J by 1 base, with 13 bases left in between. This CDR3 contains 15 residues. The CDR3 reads CASSPGRVGSYEQYF. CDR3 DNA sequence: TGTGCCAGCTCACCCGGCAGGGTAGGGTCCTACGAGCAGTACTTC.

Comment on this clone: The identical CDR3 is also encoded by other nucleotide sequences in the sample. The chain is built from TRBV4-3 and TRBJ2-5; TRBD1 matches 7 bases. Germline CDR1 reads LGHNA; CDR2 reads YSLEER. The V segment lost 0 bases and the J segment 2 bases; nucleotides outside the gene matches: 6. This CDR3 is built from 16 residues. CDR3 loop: CASSQETGSTQETQYF. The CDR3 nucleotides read TGCGCCAGCAGCCAAGAGACAGGGTCTACTCAAGAGACCCAGTACTTC.

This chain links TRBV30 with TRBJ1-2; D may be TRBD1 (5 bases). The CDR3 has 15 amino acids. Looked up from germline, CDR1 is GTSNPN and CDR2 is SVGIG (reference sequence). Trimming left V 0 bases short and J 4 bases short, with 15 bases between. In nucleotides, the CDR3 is TGTGCCTGGAGTGTTTCGGGGGAGGGGATCTATGGCTACACCTTC. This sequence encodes CAWSVSGEGIYGYTF.

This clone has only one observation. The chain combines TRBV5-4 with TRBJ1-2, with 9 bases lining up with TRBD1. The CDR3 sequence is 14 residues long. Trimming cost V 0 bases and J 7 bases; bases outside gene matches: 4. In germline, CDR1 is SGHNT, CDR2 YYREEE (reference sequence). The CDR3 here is CASSLGTGVGGYTF. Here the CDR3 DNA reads TGTGCCAGCAGCTTGGGGACAGGGGTTGGTGGCTACACCTTC.

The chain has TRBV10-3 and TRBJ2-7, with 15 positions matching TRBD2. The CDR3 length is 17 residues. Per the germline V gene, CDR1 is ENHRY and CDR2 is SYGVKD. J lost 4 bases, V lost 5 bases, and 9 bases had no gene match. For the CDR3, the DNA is TGTGCCATCAGTAACTCCGGGACTAGCGGGAGGAGTTACGAGCAGTACTTC. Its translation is CAISNSGTSGRSYEQYF.

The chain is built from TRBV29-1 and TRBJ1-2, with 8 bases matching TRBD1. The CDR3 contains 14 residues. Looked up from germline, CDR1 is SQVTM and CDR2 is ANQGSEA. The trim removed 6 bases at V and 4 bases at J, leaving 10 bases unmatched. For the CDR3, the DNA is TGCAGCGTCGTCGCGGACAGGGAGGGCTATGGCTACACCTTC. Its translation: CSVVADREGYGYTF.

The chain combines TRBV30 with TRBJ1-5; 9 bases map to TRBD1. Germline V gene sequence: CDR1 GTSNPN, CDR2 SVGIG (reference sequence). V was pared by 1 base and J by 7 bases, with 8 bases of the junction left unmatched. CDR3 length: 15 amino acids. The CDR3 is CAWSAGQGLGQPQHF. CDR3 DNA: TGTGCCTGGAGTGCGGGACAGGGCTTAGGGCAGCCCCAGCATTTT.

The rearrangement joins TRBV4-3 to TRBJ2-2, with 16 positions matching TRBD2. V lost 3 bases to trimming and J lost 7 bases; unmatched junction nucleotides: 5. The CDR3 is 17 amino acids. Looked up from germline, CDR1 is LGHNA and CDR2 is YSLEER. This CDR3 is CASSQGLAGGPGGELFF. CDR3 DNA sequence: TGCGCCAGCAGCCAGGGACTAGCGGGAGGGCCGGGCGGGGAGCTGTTTTTT.

DNA of the CDR3: TGCGCCAGCAGTCTAGCGATTACTAGCACAGATACGCAGTATTTT. This sequence encodes CASSLAITSTDTQYF. The chain couples TRBV5-1 to TRBJ2-3; a possible D gene is TRBD2 (6 bases). Germline V lookup: CDR1 SGHRS, CDR2 YFSETQ. The CDR3 has 15 amino acids. V lost 5 bases, J lost 0 bases, and 13 bases lay in between. The variable domain in full, with the rest retrieved from reference TRBV5-1 and TRBJ2-3, is KAGVTQTPRYLIKTRGQQVTLSCSPISGHRSVSWYQQTPGQGLQFLFEYFSETQRNKGNFPGRFSGRQFSNSRSEMNVSTLELGDSALYLCASSLAITSTDTQYFGPGTRLTVL.

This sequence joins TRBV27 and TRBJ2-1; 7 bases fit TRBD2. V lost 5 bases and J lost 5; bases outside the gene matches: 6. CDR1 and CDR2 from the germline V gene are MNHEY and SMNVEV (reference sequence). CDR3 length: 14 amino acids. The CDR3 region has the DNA TGTGCCAGCAGTACGGGACTAATCAACAATGAGCAGTTCTTC. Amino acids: CASSTGLINNEQFF.

The CDR3 reads CASSLARGIHEQFF. In nucleotides, the CDR3 is TGTGCCAGCAGCTTAGCGCGGGGGATACATGAGCAGTTCTTC. J is TRBJ2-1 and V is TRBV7-9; TRBD2 matches at 7 bases. The V segment lost 0 bases and the J segment 8 bases; nucleotides outside the gene matches: 4. CDR3 size: 14 residues. CDR1 is SEHNR and CDR2 is FQNEAQ in the germline V gene (reference sequence).

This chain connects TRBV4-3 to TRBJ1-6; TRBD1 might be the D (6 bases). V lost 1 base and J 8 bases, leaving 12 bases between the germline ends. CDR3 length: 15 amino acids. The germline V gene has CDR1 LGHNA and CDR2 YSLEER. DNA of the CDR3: TGCGCCAGCAGCCAAGTTTCGGGGGGCGATTCACCCCTCCACTTT. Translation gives CASSQVSGGDSPLHF.

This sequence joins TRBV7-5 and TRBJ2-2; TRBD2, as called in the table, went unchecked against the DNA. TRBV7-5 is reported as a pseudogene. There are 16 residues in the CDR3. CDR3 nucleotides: TGTGCCAGAAGCTTAACAAGGGGGCGGGAGGCCGGTGAGCTGTTTTTT. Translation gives CARSLTRGREAGELFF.

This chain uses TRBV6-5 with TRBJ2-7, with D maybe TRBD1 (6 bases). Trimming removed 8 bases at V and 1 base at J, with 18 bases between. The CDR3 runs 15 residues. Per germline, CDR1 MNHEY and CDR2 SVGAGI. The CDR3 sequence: CASGPGHLLSYEQYF. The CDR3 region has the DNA TGTGCCAGCGGACCGGGACATCTTTTATCCTACGAGCAGTACTTC.

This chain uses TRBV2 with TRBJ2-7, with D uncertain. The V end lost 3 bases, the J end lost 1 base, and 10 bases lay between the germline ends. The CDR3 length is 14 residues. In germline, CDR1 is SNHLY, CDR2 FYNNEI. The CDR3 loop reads CASSEAPYSYEQYF. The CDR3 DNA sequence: TGTGCCAGCAGTGAGGCACCTTATTCCTACGAGCAGTACTTC. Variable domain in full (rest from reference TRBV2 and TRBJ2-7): EPEVTQTPSHQVTQMGQEVILRCVPISNHLYFYWYRQILGQKVEFLVSFYNNEISEKSEIFDDQFSVERPDGSNFTLKIRSTKLEDSAMYFCASSEAPYSYEQYFGPGTRLTVT.

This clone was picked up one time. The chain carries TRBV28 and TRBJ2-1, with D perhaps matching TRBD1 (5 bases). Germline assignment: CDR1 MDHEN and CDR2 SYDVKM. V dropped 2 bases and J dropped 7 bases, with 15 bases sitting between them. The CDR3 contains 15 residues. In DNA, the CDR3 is TGTGCCAGCAGTTTAGGTGGGGCTACAGGTAATGAGCAGTTCTTC. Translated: CASSLGGATGNEQFF.

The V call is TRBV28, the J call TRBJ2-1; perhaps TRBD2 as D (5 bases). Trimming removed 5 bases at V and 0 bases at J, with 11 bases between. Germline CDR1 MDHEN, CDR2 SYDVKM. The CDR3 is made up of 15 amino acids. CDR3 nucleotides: TGTGCCAGCAGTCCCCGGGAAAGCTCCTACAATGAGCAGTTCTTC. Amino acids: CASSPRESSYNEQFF.

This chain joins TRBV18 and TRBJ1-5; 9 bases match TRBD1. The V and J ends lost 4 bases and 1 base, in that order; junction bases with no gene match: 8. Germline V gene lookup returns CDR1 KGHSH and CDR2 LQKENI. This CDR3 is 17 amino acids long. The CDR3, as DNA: TGTGCCAGCTCACAAACAGGGGGCGAGCGAAGCAATCAGCCCCAGCATTTT. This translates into CASSQTGGERSNQPQHF.

Written as DNA, the CDR3 is TGTGCCAGCAGTTTTGCGGGGCGGGAGGGCCGCTACGAGCAGTACTTC. Amino acid sequence: CASSFAGREGRYEQYF. The chain carries TRBV28 and TRBJ2-7; 9 nucleotides agree with TRBD2. CDR3 size: 16 residues. Trimming at V came to 3 bases and at J to 3 bases, leaving 9 bases not matched to a gene. From germline, CDR1 is MDHEN and CDR2 SYDVKM.

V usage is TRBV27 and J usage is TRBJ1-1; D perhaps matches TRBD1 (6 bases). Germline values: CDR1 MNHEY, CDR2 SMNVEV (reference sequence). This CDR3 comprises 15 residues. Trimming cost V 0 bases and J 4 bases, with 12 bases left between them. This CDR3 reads CASSLSVGQRTEAFF. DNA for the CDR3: TGTGCCAGCAGTTTATCGGTCGGACAGCGCACTGAAGCTTTCTTT.

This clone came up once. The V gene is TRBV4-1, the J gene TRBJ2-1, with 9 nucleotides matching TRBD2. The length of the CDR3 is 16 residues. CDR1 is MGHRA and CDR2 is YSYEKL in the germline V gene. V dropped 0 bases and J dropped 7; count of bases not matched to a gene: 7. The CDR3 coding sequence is TGCGCCAGCAGCCAAGACCTAGCGGGACGATGGAATGAGCAGTTCTTC. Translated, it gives CASSQDLAGRWNEQFF.

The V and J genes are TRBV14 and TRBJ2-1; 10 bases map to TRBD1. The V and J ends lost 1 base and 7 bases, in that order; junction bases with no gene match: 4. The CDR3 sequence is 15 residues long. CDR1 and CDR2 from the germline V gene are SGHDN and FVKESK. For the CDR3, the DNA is TGTGCCAGCAGCCAAGCGCCGGACAGGGGGAATGAGCAGTTCTTC. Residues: CASSQAPDRGNEQFF.

The CDR3, as DNA: TGTGCCAGCACCCCCCTCATTGGACTAGCGGGAGACAATGAGCAGTTCTTC. Amino acid sequence: CASTPLIGLAGDNEQFF. The chain couples TRBV27 to TRBJ2-1; 13 bases match TRBD2. V trimming: 7 bases; J trimming: 5 bases; junction bases outside the gene matches: 11. Germline V gene sequence: CDR1 MNHEY, CDR2 SMNVEV (reference sequence). The CDR3 totals 17 residues.

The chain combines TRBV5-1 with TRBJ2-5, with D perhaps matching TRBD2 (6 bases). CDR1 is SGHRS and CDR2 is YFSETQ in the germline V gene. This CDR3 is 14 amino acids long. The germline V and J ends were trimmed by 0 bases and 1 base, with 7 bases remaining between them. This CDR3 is CASSLGEAQETQYF. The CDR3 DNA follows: TGCGCCAGCAGCTTGGGGGAGGCCCAAGAGACCCAGTACTTC.

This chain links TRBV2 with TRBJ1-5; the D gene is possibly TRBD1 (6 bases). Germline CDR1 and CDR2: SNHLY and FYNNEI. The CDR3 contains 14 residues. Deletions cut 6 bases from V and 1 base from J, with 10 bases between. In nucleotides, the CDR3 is TGTGCCAGCAGACCCACAGGGAGCAATCAGCCCCAGCATTTT. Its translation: CASRPTGSNQPQHF.

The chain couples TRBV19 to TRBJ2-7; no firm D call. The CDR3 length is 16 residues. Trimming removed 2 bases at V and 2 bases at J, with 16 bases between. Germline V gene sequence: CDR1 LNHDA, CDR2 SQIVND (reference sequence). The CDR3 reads CASSIRGPGIAYEQYF. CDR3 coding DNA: TGTGCCAGTAGTATAAGAGGCCCTGGTATCGCCTACGAGCAGTACTTC.

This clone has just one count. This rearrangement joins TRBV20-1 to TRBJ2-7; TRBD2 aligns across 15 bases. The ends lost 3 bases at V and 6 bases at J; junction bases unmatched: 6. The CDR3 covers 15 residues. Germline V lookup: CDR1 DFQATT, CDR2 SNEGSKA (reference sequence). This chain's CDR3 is CSASSGTSGRSEQYF. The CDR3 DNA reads TGCAGTGCTAGTAGCGGGACTAGCGGGAGGTCCGAGCAGTACTTC.